The table lists the clone carrying this T cell receptor beta chain with a few counts. This specimen comes from a study of T cells in Graves' hyperthyroidism and ophthalmopathy. Every diagnosis used clinical symptoms, serum thyroxine and TRAb, thyroid ultrasound and orbital computed tomography. At first hyperthyroidism diagnosis, before any ophthalmopathy symptoms, the blood sample was collected. Regions amplified from RNA transcripts were the TCR beta CDR3 regions. An initial round of RT-PCR targeting the TCR CDR3 relied on the HTBI primer set. TCRdb re-called the multiplex PCR reads through MiXCR, storing one row per CDR3 protein. The sample has more than 550,000 distinct CDR3 sequences; about 17% are singletons. The V end lost 1 base, the J end lost 5 bases, and 14 bases lay between the germline ends. CDR3 length: 15 residues. Germline CDR1 reads SEHNR; CDR2 reads FQNEAQ (reference sequence).

Sequenced input: blood. The chain carries TRBV7-9 and TRBJ1-1; no clear D gene. This sequence was found in a woman aged 50 to 60 with Graves' hyperthyroidism that later progressed to Graves' ophthalmopathy. For the CDR3, the DNA is TGTGCCAGCAGCTTAGTAACAGTTGGAGGGACTGAAGCTTTCTTT. Amino acids: CASSLVTVGGTEAFF.